This passage covers 26 T cell receptor beta chains from one sample sequenced in a study of human T cells and chemical hapten exposure. TCRdb passed the RACE reads through MiXCR, listing each CDR3 protein once. Of 250,000 or so distinct CDR3 sequences in the sample, about 8.1% are singletons; the top ten hold over 2%. Time point here: pre-sensitization, week 0. The treatment was: therapeutic diphenylcyclopropenone sensitization with weekly scalp DPC. The material sequenced was whole blood, taken in connection with sensitization to the hapten diphenylcyclopropenone (DPC). These receptors all come from a woman in her thirties or forties with alopecia areata. Some clones in this sample may be carry-over from other donors' samples.

This clonotype occurred a few times. V and J are TRBV5-1 and TRBJ1-4, with TRBD1 identical over 7 bases. This CDR3 has 14 residues. The germline gives CDR1 SGHRS, CDR2 YFSETQ. V lost 3 bases to trimming and J lost 7 bases; unmatched junction nucleotides: 6. The DNA for the CDR3 is TGCGCCAGCAGCTACAACAACAGGGGTGAAAAACTGTTTTTT. This encodes CASSYNNRGEKLFF.

This chain uses TRBV12-3 or TRBV12-4 with TRBJ2-4; 8 positions agree with TRBD2. CDR3 size: 14 residues. After removal of 11 bases from V and 6 bases from J, the junction contained 12 bases not matched to a gene. CDR3: CASNPGGAGNIQYF. The DNA of the CDR3 is TGTGCCTCGAACCCCGGGGGGGCTGGAAACATTCAGTACTTC.

This clonotype was observed at least ten times. This chain links TRBV24-1 with TRBJ2-7; maybe TRBD2 (5 bases). The CDR3 sequence is 13 residues long. The germline CDR1 and CDR2 sequences are KGHDR and SFDVKD. V was cut by 3 bases and J by 5 bases, with 10 bases left in between. The CDR3 is CATSDPGSHEQYF. The CDR3 region has the DNA TGTGCCACCAGTGATCCGGGGTCCCACGAGCAGTACTTC.

This clonotype was counted ten times or more. The chain has TRBV9 and TRBJ1-1; no definite D call. V was pared by 3 bases and J by 2 bases, with 14 bases between. The CDR3 is 15 amino acids. Germline assignment: CDR1 SGDLS and CDR2 YYNGEE. The CDR3 region has the DNA TGTGCCAGCAGCGCAAGGCCCGGCCCAAACACTGAAGCTTTCTTT. This translates into CASSARPGPNTEAFF.

This clonotype was found a few times. The J gene is TRBJ2-1, the V gene TRBV9, with 10 bases that match TRBD2. J was trimmed by 2 bases and V by 2 bases; bases with no gene match: 4. The CDR3 spans 16 residues. Germline V gives CDR1 SGDLS, CDR2 YYNGEE. The CDR3 nucleotides read TGTGCCAGCAGCGTCCGCACTAGCGGGACCTACAATGAGCAGTTCTTC. This translates into CASSVRTSGTYNEQFF.

This clonotype occurred a few times. The chain uses TRBV11-2 and TRBJ2-7, with D maybe TRBD1 (5 bases). V dropped 5 bases and J dropped 6 bases, with 11 bases sitting between them. Germline V gene data show CDR1 as SGHAT and CDR2 as FQNNGV. This CDR3 is built from 12 residues. The CDR3, as DNA: TGTGCCAGCAGCCAATATCAGGGCGAGCAGTACTTC. It encodes CASSQYQGEQYF.

This clonotype was seen ten or more times. The chain combines TRBV4-1 with TRBJ2-5, with D possibly matching TRBD2 (5 bases). Germline CDR1 and CDR2: MGHRA and YSYEKL. The CDR3 loop spans 16 amino acids. V lost 0 bases to trimming and J lost 3 bases, with 14 bases between them. CDR3 sequence: CASSQDKARAKETQYF. The CDR3 coding sequence is TGCGCCAGCAGCCAAGATAAGGCGAGGGCGAAAGAGACCCAGTACTTC.

This clonotype was observed a handful of times. The genes are TRBV27 and TRBJ2-1; 7 bases are shared with TRBD1. V lost 3 bases to trimming and J lost 4 bases; unmatched junction nucleotides: 3. This CDR3 has 14 residues. CDR1 and CDR2 from the germline V gene are MNHEY and SMNVEV (reference sequence). In nucleotides, the CDR3 is TGTGCCAGCAGTTTTGGGACAGATTACAATGAGCAGTTCTTC. Protein sequence: CASSFGTDYNEQFF.

This clonotype appeared many times. The V and J genes are TRBV5-1 and TRBJ1-3; a possible D gene is TRBD1 (5 bases). Germline CDR1 is SGHRS and CDR2 is YFSETQ. This CDR3 is built from 15 residues. The germline V and J ends were trimmed by 4 bases and 0 bases, with 11 bases remaining between them. CDR3 amino acids: CASSPPGGSGNTIYF. CDR3 DNA sequence: TGCGCCAGCAGCCCCCCGGGGGGCTCTGGAAACACCATATATTTT.

Written as DNA, the CDR3 is TGTGCCAGCAGTTCCGAGACAGGGGTTCCCGGGGAGCTGTTTTTT. Translation gives CASSSETGVPGELFF. This chain joins TRBV12-3 or TRBV12-4 and TRBJ2-2; TRBD1 matches at 8 bases. The CDR3 extends over 15 amino acids. Trimming at V came to 4 bases and at J to 6 bases, leaving 7 bases not matched to a gene.

The chain has TRBV14 and TRBJ2-1; TRBD2 matches at 9 bases. Germline loops: CDR1 SGHDN, CDR2 FVKESK. This CDR3 region has 15 residues. V dropped 8 bases and J dropped 5; count of bases not matched to a gene: 10. CDR3 in DNA: TGTGCCAGCGGACGCGGGAGGGCCAGTGACAATGAGCAGTTCTTC. Protein product: CASGRGRASDNEQFF.

This clonotype was recorded at least ten times. The rearrangement links TRBV25-1 to TRBJ1-2; D is unclear. Germline lookup yields CDR1 MGHDK and CDR2 SYGVNS. The V end was cut by 2 bases, the J end by 8 bases, with 15 bases between. The CDR3 has 14 amino acids. Here the CDR3 reads CASSEVGQGVGYTF. CDR3 sequence (DNA): TGTGCCAGCAGTGAAGTCGGGCAAGGAGTAGGCTACACCTTC.

The chain is built from TRBV19 and TRBJ2-7, with unresolved D. Germline assignment: CDR1 LNHDA and CDR2 SQIVND (reference sequence). V lost 4 bases to trimming and J lost 6 bases, with 19 bases between them. The CDR3 has 15 residues. The CDR3 sequence is CASSNPERRFSEQYF. The DNA for the CDR3 is TGTGCCAGTAGTAACCCGGAGAGGCGTTTCTCCGAGCAGTACTTC.

This clonotype showed up just a few times. The chain combines TRBV7-9 with TRBJ2-1; TRBD2 aligns across 7 bases. Per germline, CDR1 SEHNR and CDR2 FQNEAQ (reference sequence). Trimming cost V 5 bases and J 9 bases; bases outside gene matches: 16. The CDR3 covers 16 residues. As DNA, the CDR3 is TGTGCCAGCAGCGGGGGAGGGACCTTCCAGAATGGTGAGCAGTTCTTC. This encodes CASSGGGTFQNGEQFF.

This clonotype was seen only once. The CDR3 does not end in the conserved phenylalanine or tryptophan, so this is likely a read error. The rearrangement uses TRBV7-2 and TRBJ2-3; possible D gene TRBD1, 5 bases. This CDR3 has 13 residues. Germline V gene lookup returns CDR1 SGHTA and CDR2 FQGNSA. Trimming took off 0 bases at V and 6 bases at J, with 7 bases between the two ends. CDR3: CASSLARQDTQYS. CDR3 in DNA: TGTGCCAGCAGCTTAGCAAGACAGGATACGCAGTATTCT.

This clonotype was seen many times. The rearrangement joins TRBV29-1 to TRBJ2-3; 9 bases line up with TRBD2. Germline values: CDR1 SQVTM, CDR2 ANQGSEA. J lost 6 bases, V lost 5 bases, and 9 bases had no gene match. This CDR3 contains 14 residues. This CDR3 reads CSVSLAGITDTQYF. The CDR3 nucleotides are TGCAGCGTTTCTCTAGCGGGAATTACGGATACGCAGTATTTT.

The rearrangement uses TRBV20-1 and TRBJ1-5; 9 bases fit TRBD1. The V and J ends lost 3 bases and 11 bases, in that order; junction bases with no gene match: 14. Germline CDR1 and CDR2: DFQATT and SNEGSKA (reference sequence). This CDR3 region has 15 residues. The CDR3, as DNA: TGCAGTGCTAGGTTCGGGACAGGGCTCCAGGGGGCCCAGCATTTT. Protein product: CSARFGTGLQGAQHF.

This clonotype showed up just a few times. J is TRBJ1-2 and V is TRBV7-2; possibly TRBD1 for D (6 bases). V was clipped by 4 bases and J by 6 bases, with 18 bases between them. The CDR3 has 15 residues. Germline loops: CDR1 SGHTA, CDR2 FQGNSA. Written as DNA, the CDR3 is TGTGCCAGCAGCTCCGTGGGGGGCAGGGAAGATGGCTACACCTTC. It encodes CASSSVGGREDGYTF.

The V call is TRBV6-5, the J call TRBJ2-5, with D maybe TRBD1 (7 bases). The CDR3 is 16 amino acids. Germline V CDR1 and CDR2: MNHEY, SVGAGI. The V and J ends lost 5 bases and 6 bases respectively, with 22 bases between them. The CDR3 protein is CASSPYSGGGTQTQYF. The CDR3 nucleotides read TGTGCCAGCAGTCCTTATTCTGGAGGGGGCACGCAGACCCAGTACTTC.

The chain has TRBV7-2 and TRBJ2-2; 9 nucleotides line up with TRBD2. CDR1 SGHTA and CDR2 FQGNSA come from the germline V gene. The V segment lost 1 base and the J segment 4 bases; nucleotides outside the gene matches: 4. The length of the CDR3 is 16 residues. The CDR3 DNA is TGTGCCAGCAGCTTAGTAGCGGGAGCAATCACCGGGGAGCTGTTTTTT. This translates into CASSLVAGAITGELFF. The entire variable domain, with the rest obtained from reference TRBV7-2 and TRBJ2-2, is as follows: GAGVSQSPSNKVTEKGKDVELRCDPISGHTALYWYRQSLGQGLEFLIYFQGNSAPDKSGLPSDRFSAERTGGSVSTLTIQRTQQEDSAVYLCASSLVAGAITGELFFGEGSRLTVL.

The CDR3 DNA is TGTGTCATCTCCACAGGTGATCTAAGAGTGTACTTC. The encoded protein is CVISTGDLRVYF. The chain uses TRBV6-6 and TRBJ2-7; perhaps TRBD1 as D (5 bases). CDR3 size: 12 residues. CDR1 is MNHNY and CDR2 is SVGAGI in the germline V gene (reference sequence).

The rearrangement joins TRBV29-1 to TRBJ2-2; a weak D match, TRBD2 (6 bases). Trimming removed 7 bases at V and 5 bases at J, with 11 bases between. This CDR3 contains 12 residues. Looked up from germline, CDR1 is SQVTM and CDR2 is ANQGSEA. CDR3 nucleotide sequence: TGCAGCGGCGGGGATTTTACCGGGGAGCTGTTTTTT. Residues: CSGGDFTGELFF.

The genes are TRBV28 and TRBJ2-1; 8 bases fit TRBD2. Trimming at V came to 2 bases and at J to 9 bases, leaving 9 bases not matched to a gene. The germline V gene encodes CDR1 MDHEN and CDR2 SYDVKM. The CDR3 length is 15 residues. The CDR3 sequence is CASSLGLAGGREQFF. CDR3 nucleotides: TGTGCCAGCAGTTTAGGTCTAGCGGGCGGACGTGAGCAGTTCTTC.

The chain combines TRBV10-3 with TRBJ1-4; TRBD1 aligns across 7 bases. Germline CDR1 reads ENHRY; CDR2 reads SYGVKD. With 4 bases clipped from V and 8 bases from J, the junction kept 10 bases outside the gene matches. This CDR3 has 15 residues. CDR3 sequence reads: CAISGATGKGEKLFF. CDR3 bases: TGTGCCATCAGTGGGGCGACAGGGAAAGGCGAAAAACTGTTTTTT.

This clonotype was detected a few times. The chain employs TRBV28 and TRBJ1-5; maybe TRBD1 (6 bases). Trimming pared 7 bases from V and 3 bases from J, leaving 13 bases between. CDR1 is MDHEN, CDR2 SYDVKM, per germline. This CDR3 comprises 14 residues. The DNA of the CDR3 is TGTGCCAGCACCAAAGGGGGTTACAATCAGCCCCAGCATTTT. Translated, it gives CASTKGGYNQPQHF.

The genes are TRBV21-1 and TRBJ2-2; TRBD1, the table's D call, was not compared with the DNA. TRBV21-1 is reported as a pseudogene. The CDR3 is 17 amino acids. The CDR3 is CASRARDGKTNTGELFF. The CDR3 region has the DNA TGTGCCAGCCGGGCGCGGGATGGGAAGACGAACACCGGGGAGCTGTTTTTT.